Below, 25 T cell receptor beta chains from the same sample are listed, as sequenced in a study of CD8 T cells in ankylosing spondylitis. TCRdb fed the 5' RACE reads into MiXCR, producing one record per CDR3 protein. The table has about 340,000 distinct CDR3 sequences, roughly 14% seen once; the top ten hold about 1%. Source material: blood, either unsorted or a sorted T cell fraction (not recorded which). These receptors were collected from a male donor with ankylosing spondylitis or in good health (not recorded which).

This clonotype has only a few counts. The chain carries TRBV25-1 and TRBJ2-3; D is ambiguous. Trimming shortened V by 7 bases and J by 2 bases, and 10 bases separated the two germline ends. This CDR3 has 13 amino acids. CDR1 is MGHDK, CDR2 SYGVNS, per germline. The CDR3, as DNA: TGTGCCAGCAAATCTCATTCCACAGATACGCAGTATTTT. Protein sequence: CASKSHSTDTQYF.

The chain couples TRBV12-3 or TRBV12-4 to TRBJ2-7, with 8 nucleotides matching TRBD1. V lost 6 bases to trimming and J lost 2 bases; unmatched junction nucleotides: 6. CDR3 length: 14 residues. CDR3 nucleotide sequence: TGTGCCAGCAGACAACCGGGACAGGCCTACGAGCAGTACTTC. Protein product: CASRQPGQAYEQYF.

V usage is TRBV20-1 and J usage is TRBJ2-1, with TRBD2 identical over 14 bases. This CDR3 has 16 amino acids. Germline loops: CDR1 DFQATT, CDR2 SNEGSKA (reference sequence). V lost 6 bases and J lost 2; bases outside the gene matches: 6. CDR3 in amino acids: CSAPKGLAGAYNEQFF. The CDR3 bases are TGCAGTGCACCGAAGGGACTAGCGGGAGCCTACAATGAGCAGTTCTTC.

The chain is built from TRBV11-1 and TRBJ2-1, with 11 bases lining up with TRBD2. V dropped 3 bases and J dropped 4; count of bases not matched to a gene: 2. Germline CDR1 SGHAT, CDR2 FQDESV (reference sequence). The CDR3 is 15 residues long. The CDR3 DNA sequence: TGTGCCAGCAGCTTTAGCGGGAGGGTTTACAATGAGCAGTTCTTC. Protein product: CASSFSGRVYNEQFF.

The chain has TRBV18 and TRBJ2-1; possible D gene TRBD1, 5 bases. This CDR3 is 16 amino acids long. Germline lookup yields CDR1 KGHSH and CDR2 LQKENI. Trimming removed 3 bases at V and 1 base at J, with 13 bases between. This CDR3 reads CASSPQKGVSYNEQFF. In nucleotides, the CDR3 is TGTGCCAGCTCACCGCAGAAAGGGGTATCCTACAATGAGCAGTTCTTC.

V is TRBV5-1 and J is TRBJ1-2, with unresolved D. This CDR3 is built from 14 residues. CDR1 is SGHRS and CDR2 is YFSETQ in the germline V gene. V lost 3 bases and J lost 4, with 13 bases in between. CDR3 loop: CASSSDGTGYGYTF. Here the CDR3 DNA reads TGCGCCAGCAGCTCCGACGGTACGGGCTATGGCTACACCTTC.

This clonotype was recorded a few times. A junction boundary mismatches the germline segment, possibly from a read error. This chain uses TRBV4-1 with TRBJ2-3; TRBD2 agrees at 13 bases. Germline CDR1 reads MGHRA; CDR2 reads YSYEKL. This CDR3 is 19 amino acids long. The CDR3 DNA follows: TGCGCCAGCAGGCAAGGGAGACTAGCGGGGGGCCGGGGCACAGATACGCAGTATTTT. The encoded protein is CASRQGRLAGGRGTDTQYF.

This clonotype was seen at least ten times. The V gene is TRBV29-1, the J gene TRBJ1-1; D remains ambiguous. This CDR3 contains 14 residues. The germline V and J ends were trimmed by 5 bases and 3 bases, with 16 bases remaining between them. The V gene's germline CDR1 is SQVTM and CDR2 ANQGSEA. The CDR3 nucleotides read TGCAGCGTTCAGACATCTAGAGGCCACACTGAAGCTTTCTTT. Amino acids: CSVQTSRGHTEAFF. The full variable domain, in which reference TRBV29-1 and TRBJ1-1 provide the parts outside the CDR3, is SAVISQKPSRDICQRGTSLTIQCQVDSQVTMMFWYRQQPGQSLTLIATANQGSEATYESGFVIDKFPISRPNLTFSTLTVSNMSPEDSSIYLCSVQTSRGHTEAFFGQGTRLTVV.

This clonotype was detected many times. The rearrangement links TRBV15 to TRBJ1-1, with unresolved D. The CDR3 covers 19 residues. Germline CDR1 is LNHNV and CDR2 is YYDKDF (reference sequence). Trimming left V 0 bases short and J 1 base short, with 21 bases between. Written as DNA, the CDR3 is TGTGCCACCAGCAGAGATACGAGGGAGGGAGCCGGGAAGAACACTGAAGCTTTCTTT. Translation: CATSRDTREGAGKNTEAFF.

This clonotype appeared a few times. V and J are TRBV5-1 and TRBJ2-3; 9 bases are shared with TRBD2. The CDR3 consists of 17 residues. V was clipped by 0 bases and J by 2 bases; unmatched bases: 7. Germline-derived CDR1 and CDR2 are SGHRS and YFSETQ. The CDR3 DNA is TGCGCCAGCAGCTTGGGGGCTAGCGGGATTACCACAGATACGCAGTATTTT. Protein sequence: CASSLGASGITTDTQYF.

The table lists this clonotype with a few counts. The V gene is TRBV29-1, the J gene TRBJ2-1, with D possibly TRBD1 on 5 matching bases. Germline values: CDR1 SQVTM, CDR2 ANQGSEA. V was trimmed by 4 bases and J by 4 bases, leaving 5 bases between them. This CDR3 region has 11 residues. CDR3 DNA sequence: TGCAGCGTTGGACAGTACAATGAGCAGTTCTTC. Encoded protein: CSVGQYNEQFF.

The CDR3 sequence is CASSLALGGNEKLFF. CDR3 DNA: TGTGCCAGCAGTTTAGCGCTGGGAGGGAATGAAAAACTGTTTTTT. The chain recombines TRBV12-3 or TRBV12-4 with TRBJ1-4, with D unclear. The CDR3 covers 15 residues. With 0 bases removed from V and 5 bases from J, the gap between germline ends came to 10 bases.

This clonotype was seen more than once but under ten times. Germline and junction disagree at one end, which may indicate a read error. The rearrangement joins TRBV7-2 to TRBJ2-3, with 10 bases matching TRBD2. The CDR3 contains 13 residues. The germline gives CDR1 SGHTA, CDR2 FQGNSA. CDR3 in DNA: TGTGCCAGCAACTCCCCCAGCGGGACTAGCGCCGTATTT. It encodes CASNSPSGTSAVF.

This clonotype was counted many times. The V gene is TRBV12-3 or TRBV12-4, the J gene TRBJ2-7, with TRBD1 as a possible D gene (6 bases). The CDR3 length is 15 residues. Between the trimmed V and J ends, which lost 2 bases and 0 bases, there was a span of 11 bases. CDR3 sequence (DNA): TGTGCCAGCAGTTTAAGAGGGGGTAGCTCCTACGAGCAGTACTTC. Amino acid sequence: CASSLRGGSSYEQYF.

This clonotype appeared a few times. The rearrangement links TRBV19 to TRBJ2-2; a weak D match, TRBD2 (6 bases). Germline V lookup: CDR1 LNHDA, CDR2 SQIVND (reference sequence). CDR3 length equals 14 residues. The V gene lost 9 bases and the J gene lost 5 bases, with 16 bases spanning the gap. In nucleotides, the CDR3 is TGTGCCAGCCACCGGGAGCTGGAAACCGGGGAGCTGTTTTTT. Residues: CASHRELETGELFF.

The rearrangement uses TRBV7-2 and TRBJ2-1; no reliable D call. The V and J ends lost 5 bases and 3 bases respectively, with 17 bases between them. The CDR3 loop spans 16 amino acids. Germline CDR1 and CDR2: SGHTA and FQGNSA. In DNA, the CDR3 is TGTGCCAGCAGCCGCCCGACGCTAGGGTACTACAATGAGCAGTTCTTC. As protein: CASSRPTLGYYNEQFF.

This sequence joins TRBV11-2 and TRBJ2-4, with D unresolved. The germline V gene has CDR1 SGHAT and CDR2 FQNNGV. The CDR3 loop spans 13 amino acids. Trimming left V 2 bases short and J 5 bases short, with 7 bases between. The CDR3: CASSLTDQNIQYF. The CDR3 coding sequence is TGTGCCAGCAGCTTAACGGATCAAAACATTCAGTACTTC.

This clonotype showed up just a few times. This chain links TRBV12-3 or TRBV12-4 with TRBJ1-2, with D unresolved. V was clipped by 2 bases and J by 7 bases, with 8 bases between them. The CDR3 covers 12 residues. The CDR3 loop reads CASSLPTGGYTF. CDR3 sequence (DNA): TGTGCCAGCAGTTTACCCACGGGTGGCTACACCTTC.

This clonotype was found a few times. CDR3 DNA sequence: TGTGCCAGCAGCTCGATCCGGGACAGTTATGGCTACACCTTC. It is translated as CASSSIRDSYGYTF. V usage is TRBV7-9 and J usage is TRBJ1-2; the match to TRBD1 covers 7 bases. This CDR3 comprises 14 residues. Per germline, CDR1 SEHNR and CDR2 FQNEAQ (reference sequence). The V gene end was trimmed by 4 bases and the J gene end by 5 bases; junction bases not matched to a gene: 7.

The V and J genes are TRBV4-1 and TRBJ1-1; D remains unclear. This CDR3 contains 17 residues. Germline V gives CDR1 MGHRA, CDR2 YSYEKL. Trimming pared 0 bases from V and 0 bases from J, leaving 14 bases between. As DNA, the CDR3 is TGCGCCAGCAGCCAAGATGCGGGTCGCACTTTGAACACTGAAGCTTTCTTT. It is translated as CASSQDAGRTLNTEAFF.

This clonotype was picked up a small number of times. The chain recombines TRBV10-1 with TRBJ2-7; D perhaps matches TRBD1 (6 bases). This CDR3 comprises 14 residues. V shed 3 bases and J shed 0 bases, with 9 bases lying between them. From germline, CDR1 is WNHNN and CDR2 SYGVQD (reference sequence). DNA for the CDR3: TGCGCCAGCAGTGAAGACAGGAGCTCCTACGAGCAGTACTTC. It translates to CASSEDRSSYEQYF.

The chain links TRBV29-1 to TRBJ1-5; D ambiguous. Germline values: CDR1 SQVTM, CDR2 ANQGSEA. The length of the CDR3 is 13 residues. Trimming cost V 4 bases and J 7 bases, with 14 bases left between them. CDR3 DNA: TGCAGCGTTGGAGATGGAGCGGGGCAGCCCCAGCATTTT. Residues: CSVGDGAGQPQHF.

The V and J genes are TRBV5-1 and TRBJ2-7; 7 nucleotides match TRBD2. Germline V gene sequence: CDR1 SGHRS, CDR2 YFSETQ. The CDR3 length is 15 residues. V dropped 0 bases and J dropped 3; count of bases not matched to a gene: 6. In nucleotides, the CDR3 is TGCGCCAGCAGCTTGGTGGCGGGAGAAAGCTACGAGCAGTACTTC. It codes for CASSLVAGESYEQYF.

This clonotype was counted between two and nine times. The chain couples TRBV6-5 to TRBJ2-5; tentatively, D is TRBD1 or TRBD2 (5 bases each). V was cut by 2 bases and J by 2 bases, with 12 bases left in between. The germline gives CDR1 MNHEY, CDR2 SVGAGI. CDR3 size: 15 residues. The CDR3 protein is CASSYSGHHQETQYF. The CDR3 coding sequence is TGTGCCAGCAGTTACAGCGGACACCATCAAGAGACCCAGTACTTC.

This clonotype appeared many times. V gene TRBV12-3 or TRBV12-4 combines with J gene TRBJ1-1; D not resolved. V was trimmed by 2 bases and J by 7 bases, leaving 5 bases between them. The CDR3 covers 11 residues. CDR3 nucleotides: TGTGCCAGCAGTTTAAGCCGTGAAGCTTTCTTT. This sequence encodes CASSLSREAFF.